A selection of T cell receptor beta chains follows, all from one sample in a study of OX40 agonist ivuxolimab in advanced cancers. Clones were sequenced by immunoSEQ multiplex PCR, and TCRdb holds only the in-frame ones, with some missing. Seen here are 76,000 or so clones, about 89% observed once, and the top ten hold roughly 0.79%. Source: CD4+ or CD8+ T cells sorted from blood, taken in a trial of the OX40 agonist ivuxolimab. These receptors were collected from an adult with an advanced solid tumor such as melanoma, head and neck, liver or kidney cancer. CDR3s include the opening cysteine and the closing phenylalanine or tryptophan. D genes are given only for firm matches. Clone size is stated in some rows and not others, as once, few, many or a class when expanded.

TRBV2	TRBJ2-7	NA	TRBD1	TGTGCCAGCAGTCGGGGACAGGGACCGACCTACGAGCAGTACTTC	CASSRGQGPTYEQYF
TRBV4-2	TRBJ2-5	once	NA	TGTGCCAGCAGCCAAGGGACAGAAGAGACCCAGTACTTC	CASSQGTEETQYF
TRBV11-2	TRBJ1-4	NA	NA	TGTGCCAGCAGCTTAGATCTCGGGTCGTTTGGGGAAAAACTGTTTTTT	CASSLDLGSFGEKLFF
TRBV6-5	TRBJ2-3	NA	TRBD2	TGTGCCAGCAGTTACCGAGCGGGGGGGACAGATACGCAGTATTTT	CASSYRAGGTDTQYF
TRBV7-9	TRBJ2-7	few	TRBD2	TGTGCCAGCATCGACAGCACTAGCGGGAGGCGGTACGAGCAGTACTTC	CASIDSTSGRRYEQYF
TRBV28	TRBJ2-7	NA	NA	TGTGCCAGCAGTTCCCGATCACCGCGCCACGAGCAGTACTTC	CASSSRSPRHEQYF
TRBV6-6	TRBJ2-1	NA	TRBD2	TGTGCCAGCAGTTACGAGCGGGGGGCCTACAATGAGCAGTTCTTC	CASSYERGAYNEQFF
TRBV5-4	TRBJ2-7	NA	TRBD2	TGTGCCAGCAGCCGAAGCGGGAGTACCTACGAGCAGTACTTC	CASSRSGSTYEQYF
TRBV28	TRBJ1-5	NA	NA	TGTGCCAGCAGTTTAAACAGCAATCAGCCCCAGCATTTT	CASSLNSNQPQHF
TRBV30	TRBJ1-2	NA	TRBD1	TGTGCCTTTAGACAGGGCGGGGGGGGCTACACCTTC	CAFRQGGGGYTF
TRBV7-8	TRBJ2-2	NA	TRBD2	TGTGCCAGCAGCTGGGCGGGGGGGACTTCCCTTGGCGGGGAGCTGTTTTTT	CASSWAGGTSLGGELFF
TRBV19	TRBJ2-2	NA	NA	TGTGCCAGTAGCGCCCAGGGGAGAACCGGGGAGCTGTTTTTT	CASSAQGRTGELFF
TRBV2	TRBJ2-7	NA	NA	TGTGCCAGCAGCGAACAGGGTTTTGCCTACGAGCAGTACTTC	CASSEQGFAYEQYF
TRBV6-1	TRBJ2-1	NA	TRBD2	TGTGCCAGCGACACTAGCGGGAGCGACAATGAGCAGTTCTTC	CASDTSGSDNEQFF
TRBV18	TRBJ2-7	NA	TRBD2	TGTGCCAGCTCAAGGACTAGCGGGAGTGCCGAGCAGTACTTC	CASSRTSGSAEQYF
TRBV5-6	TRBJ2-1	NA	TRBD2	TGTGCCAGCAGCTTGTCGGCTAGCGGATACAATGAGCAGTTCTTC	CASSLSASGYNEQFF
TRBV7-7	TRBJ2-1	NA	NA	TGTGCTAGCAGCTTTCGATTCGGGGGTGAGCAGTTCTTC	CASSFRFGGEQFF
TRBV2	TRBJ2-3	NA	NA	TGTGCCAGCAGTGAAGCCCGGGGCACAGATACGCAGTATTTT	CASSEARGTDTQYF
TRBV30	TRBJ1-4	NA	NA	TGTGCCTGGAGTAGAGGCAGGAGTAATGAAAAACTGTTTTTT	CAWSRGRSNEKLFF
TRBV11-1	TRBJ2-5	NA	NA	TGTGCCAGCAGCTTAGTTGCGCAGGGGCAAGAGACCCAGTACTTC	CASSLVAQGQETQYF
TRBV9	TRBJ1-3	NA	TRBD1	TGTGCCAGCAGCACAACACCAGGGGGCACGGACACCATATATTTT	CASSTTPGGTDTIYF
TRBV7-2	TRBJ2-2	once	NA	TGTGCCAGCAGACTCGGCGGAGCGTCCGGGGAGCTGTTTTTT	CASRLGGASGELFF
TRBV30	TRBJ2-7	NA	TRBD1	TGTGCCTGGAGTACCGGGGACAGGGGGCGGAACGAGCAGTACTTC	CAWSTGDRGRNEQYF
TRBV19	TRBJ2-3	NA	NA	TGTGCCAGTAAATTCCAGGGCTCAGATACGCAGTATTTT	CASKFQGSDTQYF
TRBV2	TRBJ1-3	NA	TRBD1	TGTGCCAGCAGCGTTTCGACAGGGCCCTTCTCTGGAAACACCATATATTTT	CASSVSTGPFSGNTIYF
TRBV5-1	TRBJ2-3	NA	NA	TGCGCCAGCAGCTTGGGGCGATTCCAGACGCAGTATTTT	CASSLGRFQTQYF
TRBV28	TRBJ1-1	few	TRBD1	TGTGCCAGCACCCCATACGACAGGGGTCTTTTGAACACTGAAGCTTTCTTT	CASTPYDRGLLNTEAFF
TRBV30	TRBJ2-1	NA	NA	TGTGCCTGGGCTCGAGGGGGGGGGTCCTACAATGAGCAGTTCTTC	CAWARGGGSYNEQFF
TRBV30	TRBJ2-7	NA	TRBD1	TGTGCCTGGAGTCCCCGGACAGGGACCTTTGGATACGAGCAGTACTTC	CAWSPRTGTFGYEQYF
TRBV7-8	TRBJ2-5	NA	NA	TGTGCCAGCAGCTCGCCCATGAGGGTATCAGAGACCCAGTACTTC	CASSSPMRVSETQYF
TRBV28	TRBJ1-5	NA	NA	TGTGCCAGCAGTTTCTCTAGGGAAGGCAATCAGCCCCAGCATTTT	CASSFSREGNQPQHF
TRBV5-4	TRBJ2-7	NA	NA	TGTGCCAGCAGCTTGGTCGGGTCCTACGAGCAGTACTTC	CASSLVGSYEQYF
TRBV30	TRBJ1-5	NA	NA	TGTGCCTGGAGTGGAGGGGACGGTAGACAGCCCCAGCATTTT	CAWSGGDGRQPQHF
TRBV27	TRBJ2-3	NA	TRBD2	TGTGCCAGCAGCGTAGCGGGGAGCACAGATACGCAGTATTTT	CASSVAGSTDTQYF
TRBV20-1	TRBJ2-1	NA	NA	TGCAGTGCTTTCTGGGTGGAGAGGCAGTTCTTC	CSAFWVERQFF
TRBV7-9	TRBJ2-2	few	NA	TGTGCCAGCAGCCCAAGGGACGGTGGGAACACCGGGGAGCTGTTTTTT	CASSPRDGGNTGELFF
TRBV5-4	TRBJ2-2	NA	TRBD1	TGTGCCAGCAGCTCCGTACAGGGGGCGGTCACCGGGGAGCTGTTTTTT	CASSSVQGAVTGELFF
TRBV4-1	TRBJ1-2	few	NA	TGCGCCAGCAGCCAAGAATTTAGACAGGCTAACTATGGCTACACCTTC	CASSQEFRQANYGYTF
TRBV7-6	TRBJ2-7	NA	NA	TGTGCCAGCAGCTTAATTGCCCGAGGCGGCGAGCAGTACTTC	CASSLIARGGEQYF
TRBV11-2	TRBJ2-1	NA	NA	TGTGCCAGCAGCCCCCCCCCTAGCCCCGTATACAATGAGCAGTTCTTC	CASSPPPSPVYNEQFF
TRBV5-1	TRBJ2-5	NA	NA	TGCGCCAGCAGCTTAGGCGGGACCCAGTACTTC	CASSLGGTQYF
TRBV4-2	TRBJ1-2	few	TRBD1	TGTGCCAGCAGACGACAGGGGGCGGATCAGGGGTATGGCTACACCTTC	CASRRQGADQGYGYTF
TRBV27	TRBJ1-2	NA	NA	TGTGCCAGCAGTCCACGGTTATTGGGTGGCTACACCTTC	CASSPRLLGGYTF
TRBV5-6	TRBJ2-1	NA	NA	TGTGCCAGCAGCTTGGTGGGGGTCGGGAAGAGAAATGAGCAGTTCTTC	CASSLVGVGKRNEQFF
TRBV6-1	TRBJ2-7	NA	NA	TGTGCCAGCAGTGAGCTGGACAGACCCTACGAGCAGTACTTC	CASSELDRPYEQYF
TRBV10-1	TRBJ1-1	many	NA	TGCGCCAGCAGTTCAGGTACTTATGAAGCTTTCTTT	CASSSGTYEAFF
TRBV11-1	TRBJ1-1	NA	TRBD1	TGTGCCAGCAGGCCCGGGACAGGGGCGAACACTGAAGCTTTCTTT	CASRPGTGANTEAFF
TRBV9	TRBJ2-1	few	NA	TGTGCCAGCACCCCCGGTTACGGCTATGAGCAGTTCTTC	CASTPGYGYEQFF
TRBV4-3	TRBJ2-3	NA	TRBD1	TGCGCCAGCAGCCAATTATTGACCGGGACAGGGGTCCAAGATACGCAGTATTTT	CASSQLLTGTGVQDTQYF
TRBV7-9	TRBJ1-1	NA	NA	TGTGCCAGCAGCCTAAACCAGGGGAACACTGAAGCTTTCTTT	CASSLNQGNTEAFF
TRBV4-2	TRBJ2-7	NA	TRBD2	TGTGCCAGCAGCCAAGAGCGGGGGACTTACGAGCAGTACTTC	CASSQERGTYEQYF
TRBV7-9	TRBJ1-2	NA	NA	TGTGCCAGCAGCTTAGACAATAACTATGGCTACACCTTC	CASSLDNNYGYTF
TRBV11-2	TRBJ2-5	NA	NA	TGTGCCAGCAGCCCTGGGCCCCGGAGGGGTAAAGAGACCCAGTACTTC	CASSPGPRRGKETQYF
TRBV27	TRBJ1-4	NA	NA	TGTGCCAGCAAATTATCAGGAGGAGAAAAACTGTTTTTT	CASKLSGGEKLFF
TRBV6-5	TRBJ2-3	NA	TRBD1	TGTGCCACCCGAAGGCCAGGGGGTGATACGCAGTATTTT	CATRRPGGDTQYF
TRBV7-9	TRBJ1-1	NA	NA	TGTGCCAGCAGCTTAGAGCAGAACACTGAAGCTTTCTTT	CASSLEQNTEAFF
TRBV30	TRBJ2-3	NA	TRBD2	TGTGCCTGGAGCAGACTAGCTCCTCGAGATACGCAGTATTTT	CAWSRLAPRDTQYF
TRBV7-2	TRBJ2-1	NA	TRBD2	TGTGCCAGCAGCTTTTATACTAGCGGGGGAAATGAGCAGTTCTTC	CASSFYTSGGNEQFF
TRBV19	TRBJ1-5	NA	NA	TGTGCCAGTACCGAGTCGGGAGGGACCAATCAGCCCCAGCATTTT	CASTESGGTNQPQHF